Detailed here is one T cell receptor beta chain. Participants spanned ages about 18 to 100 years and resided in 24 US areas. The method was immunoSEQ multiplex PCR; TCRdb's version includes in-frame clones alone and lacks a portion of them. The sample has hundreds of thousands of clones, over 75% seen once. The data originate from a study of blood T cell repertoires in COVID-19. Study as a whole: Italy, Spain and the United States were the sources of the convalescent and acute COVID-19 samples. T cells, B-cell-depleted T cells, or PBMCs supplied cDNA or gDNA.

Germline V CDR1 and CDR2: MNHEY, SVGEGT. The CDR3 totals 15 residues. Trimming stripped 6 bases from V and 6 bases from J, with 21 bases between. The sequenced sample was PBMCs or T cells enriched from blood (not recorded which). V gene TRBV6-2 or TRBV6-3 combines with J gene TRBJ2-7; D may be TRBD2 (5 bases). This receptor was obtained from a young man who had recovered from COVID-19. CDR3 in amino acids: CASSPRPGKKGEQYF. CDR3 coding DNA: TGTGCCAGCAGCCCTCGACCGGGAAAAAAGGGCGAGCAGTACTTC.